This passage covers 2 T cell receptor beta chains from one sample sequenced in a study of blood T cell repertoires in COVID-19. The table came from immunoSEQ multiplex PCR; TCRdb's copy has only in-frame clones and leaves some out. The sample comprises about 77,000 clones, around three quarters of which are singletons, and roughly 4.8% rests with the top ten. Sequenced: peripheral blood. Receptors were obtained from a woman in her seventies with acute or convalescent COVID-19.

This chain joins TRBV11-2 and TRBJ2-7; 9 positions agree with TRBD2. Per the germline V gene, CDR1 is SGHAT and CDR2 is FQNNGV. J lost 6 bases, V lost 2 bases, and 5 bases had no gene match. The CDR3 loop spans 14 amino acids. CDR3: CASSLRRGGLEQYF. The DNA for the CDR3 is TGTGCCAGCAGCTTACGGCGGGGGGGCCTCGAGCAGTACTTC.

The chain combines TRBV4-1 with TRBJ1-1, with 9 nucleotides matching TRBD1. Germline V CDR1 and CDR2: MGHRA, YSYEKL. V was clipped by 5 bases and J by 4 bases; unmatched bases: 5. This CDR3 has 14 amino acids. The CDR3, as DNA: TGCGCCAGCAGCGGGGGACAGGGAGGCACTGAAGCTTTCTTT. This translates into CASSGGQGGTEAFF.